This TCR beta chain was obtained from a study of blood T cells in healthy people across ages. Staff drew around 10 milliliters of peripheral blood from each donor. CDR3 length: 13 amino acids. The V and J ends lost 3 bases and 8 bases, in that order; junction bases with no gene match: 4. Germline-derived CDR1 and CDR2 are KGHSH and LQKENI. Combining a sample-barcoded 5' primer with a J-beta primer mix, a second PCR ran for 7 to 11 cycles. A single record per CDR3 protein comes from TCRdb applying MiXCR to the 5' RACE reads. The sample has about 830,000 distinct CDR3 sequences, over 45% seen once. Source material: blood. This chain links TRBV18 with TRBJ1-2, with 9 nucleotides matching TRBD1. The sequence derives from a man aged 25 to 40 in good health. DNA of the CDR3: TGTGCCAGCTCACCCGACAGGGGGAACGGCTACACCTTC. Protein sequence: CASSPDRGNGYTF.